Here is one T cell receptor beta chain with its context. This clone has more than one count but fewer than ten. The clone's antigen remains unknown. Base qualities are not at hand, and no much larger clone is one base apart. V drops 0 bases and J drops 4 bases, leaving 7 bases in between. From cysteine to phenylalanine, the CDR3 is 13 amino acids long. This entry keeps only the CDR3 DNA: 39 bases, framed from base 1. According to the germline V gene (reference sequence), CDR1 reads GTSNPN and CDR2 reads SVGIG. The library was generated by the immunoSEQ multiplex PCR assay. A mixture of 60 forward primers for TCR Vbeta segments and 13 reverse primers for TCR Jbeta segments was used in the multiplex PCR. The CDR3 region of rearranged TCR beta genes was amplified from genomic DNA with a multiplex PCR assay. The amplified TCR beta libraries were sequenced on the Illumina HiSeq System as 87-base-pair reads. In the original analysis: A later analysis tallied 75 million to 95 million unique TCR beta chains across the 666 repertoires, and approximately 12 million of those chains were shared by two or more donors. Raw reads were error-corrected and collapsed into unique sequences by a nearest-neighbor algorithm in which closely related sequences were merged to remove PCR and sequencing errors. V, D and J gene segments were assigned by aligning CDR3 sequences to IMGT reference sequences. For a sequence to be retained, a match of at least six nucleotides to both a V gene segment and a J gene segment was required. Rearrangements were called productive when the CDR3 lacked stop codons and stayed in frame with V and J; all others were non-productive. CDR3 was defined according to IMGT convention as the region running from the second conserved V-encoded cysteine to the conserved J-encoded phenylalanine. The earlier analysis of approximately 500 of the donors excluded sequences that lacked an unambiguous match to a single V gene segment. An earlier analysis of 500 to 600 of the donors classified V segments as functional when productive rearrangements were above 56.7% and as segregating when the standard deviation between donors was above 5%. A statistical classification framework was developed to diagnose cytomegalovirus status using the catalog of TCR beta chain sequences. In a later analysis, V and J genes were assigned by comparing TCR nucleotide sequences against IMGT/GENE-DB human TR gene sequences. In a later analysis, CDR3 sequences and most-parsimonious VDJ recombination scenarios were assigned using the TCRdist pipeline. In a later analysis, each TCR beta chain was defined by its CDR3 amino acid sequence together with its V-gene family, and reads without a unique V-gene family were excluded. In a later analysis, fewer than 600 highly shared, low-generation-probability nucleotide sequences were removed to address suspected cross-contamination and a sequencing artifact. For each public chain, a later analysis derived a clonal expansion index from normalized ranks of inferred template counts within each repertoire. In a later analysis, generation probabilities were computed with a VDJ recombination model fitted to out-of-frame rearrangements, and the resulting probabilities were checked against IGoR. Hypergeometric tests were used in a later analysis to score TCR-TCR, TCR-HLA and TCR-CMV co-occurrence, with a repertoire-size bias correction applied to the TCR pairs. In a later analysis, false discovery rates were estimated by permuting HLA or CMV assignments 20 times. A later analysis grouped co-occurring TCRs with DBSCAN, adding TCRdist sequence similarity when clustering within HLA-allele-positive subsets. Co-occurrence clustering excluded repertoires with fewer than 30,000 or more than 120,000 public chains, plus five with anomalous nucleotide sharing. TCRdb limited this immuneACCESS table to in-frame rearrangements with V and J called. A share of clones is missing; checked studies link under half to unresolved V genes, and the rest is unexplained. The DNA was the basis for D and trimming; V, J and clone size are from that table. The sample records approximately 90,000 clones, roughly 79% of which are singletons. The ten largest clones represent around 1.4% of the sample.

This sample is part of a study of cytomegalovirus exposure and HLA in healthy donors (dated by TCRdb to the late 2010s). Some background on the complete study: An earlier analysis of some 550 of the donors reported about 250 Gb of sequence data and roughly 100 million unique TCR beta sequences from some 180 million T cells. Around 320 gigabases of sequencing data and approximately 85 million unique TCR sequences were included in an early release covering several hundred HLA-typed donors. Of the approximately 400 genotyped donors, about 84% fell in the genetic ancestry cluster associated with self-reported Caucasian donors. The study aimed to test whether cataloging public T cell receptors could reveal signatures of past pathogen exposure. The T cell repertoires of 700 or so subjects were profiled by immunosequencing and related to cytomegalovirus serostatus. Along with the roughly 670-subject first cohort, a separate validation cohort of over a hundred different subjects was used. High-throughput TCR immunosequencing, statistical association of individual TCRs with disease status, and machine learning were combined to predict cytomegalovirus infection status. To study patterns of TCR occurrence, a later analysis re-analyzed previously published TCR beta repertoires from more than 550 donors and added high-resolution HLA genotyping. In the later analysis, no new phenotypic data were used to find candidate immune exposures; instead, reliance was placed on TCR beta sequences and their occurrence across donors. An earlier analysis of approximately 500 of the donors applied high-throughput TCR beta sequencing to assess whether each TCR beta V gene segment acted as functional or pseudogenic. Donor age, sex, ethnicity and CMV serostatus were compiled together with the repertoire data. A later genetic analysis used genome-wide SNP genotypes for 398 of the 666 donors, treating that subset as a discovery cohort. Every discovery cohort repertoire had been produced on one sequencing platform. Both class I and class II loci were covered by HLA typing, at four-digit resolution. Typing coverage differed by locus: A, B, C, DRB1 and DQB1 were typed in roughly 620-630 donors, DQA1 in about 500, DPA1 in 600 to 610, and DPB1 in just under 490. About five DR-DQ haplotypes were treated as single units for association and clustering because of strong linkage in the cohort. Among 300 to 500 genotyped donors of the cohort, an average of about 220,000 unique TCR beta nucleotide sequences was sequenced per donor, of which 15% to 20% were non-productive. Study-wide findings and limitations: The sequencing pipeline was judged likely to have produced a cluster of highly shared sequence variants as a technical artifact. Because some donors lacked HLA typing at each locus, the association tests relied only on the typed subset. Immune exposure information for the cohort was limited to CMV serostatus. According to the authors, the approach could potentially be generalized to other disease states and immunological phenotypes. A later analysis reported that several top co-occurrence clusters appeared linked to parvovirus B19, influenza, CMV and Epstein-Barr virus. A further reported finding was that TCR beta sequences accurately predicted the HLA-A and HLA-B alleles for most subjects in the first cohort. Three of the identified cytomegalovirus-associated TCR beta chains were confirmed in vitro to be specific for cytomegalovirus antigens. A later genetic analysis reported fewer N-insertions in productive TCRs among donors in an Asian-associated ancestry cluster than the roughly 700-donor mean. Because counts were too low, about 15 rarely observed V segments, including chromosome 9 orphons, were left out of the earlier analysis of several hundred of the donors. An association between a missense DCLRE1C variant and V-gene and J-gene trimming of TCR beta chains was found in a later genetic analysis and replicated in an independent cohort. Broadly in line with IMGT annotations, most TCR beta V segments showed up in productive rearrangements about 90% or about 30% of the time in an earlier analysis of around 600 of the donors. Cytomegalovirus status was reported to be diagnosed by the classifier with high specificity and sensitivity in both the original and validation cohorts. Most CMV-associated TCR beta chains appeared to be HLA-restricted in a later analysis, and the HLA associations seemed to be driven largely by CMV exposure. In the study, approximately 160 TCR beta chains were listed as associated with cytomegalovirus. In a later analysis, the rate of TCR association differed among HLA loci, with DRB1 alleles having the most associated TCRs and HLA-C alleles having the fewest. Compared with equally common non-associated chains, HLA-associated TCR beta chains in a later analysis were more clonally expanded and had lower generation probabilities. Specific HLA alleles were associated with 16,951 TCR beta sequences at a false discovery rate of 0.05 in a later analysis. Most TCR sequences were observed very rarely across donors, whereas some public TCRs were present in many individuals. The presence/absence analyses assumed that sequencing depth was roughly uniform across donors, and that assumption may not be true. Some IMGT-functional V segments, including TRBV6-2 and TRBV6-3, could not be distinguished by the 87-base-pair reads and were therefore excluded. Linkage disequilibrium might explain the correlated functional status among segregating V segments, but an unknown experimental factor could not be excluded. Assigning TCR associations to individual alleles was difficult when HLA alleles, especially DR and DQ, strongly co-occurred. The cohort was sequenced for TCR beta chains only, and without alpha or paired-chain data the features that could be detected were limited.

The cohort consisted of 666 healthy bone marrow donors. At the time of sampling, every cohort member was nominally healthy, though immune exposures that went unrecorded were likely present. The donor was CMV seronegative and belonged to the group of over 350 seronegative cohort members. Every donor gave a peripheral blood sample, and the peripheral blood mononuclear cells from that sample were used for TCR beta sequencing. Genomic DNA extraction from the blood cell samples was performed with the Qiagen DNeasy Blood Extraction Kit. This TCR was recovered from a male donor in good health and CMV-seronegative. Sequencing used PBMCs. The chain couples TRBV30 to TRBJ1-5; the D gene is unclear. The DNA reads as follows: TGTGCCTGGAGTGTACCTAGAAATCAGCCCCAGCATTTT. Its translation is CAWSVPRNQPQHF.